The clone carrying this T cell receptor (beta chain) was counted ten times or more. What it binds is not known. The data are from a study of T cells after yellow fever vaccination. TCR cDNA was made by 5'RACE template switching, adding a universal primer site and UMIs. Each CDR3 protein gets one entry after TCRdb re-called the 5' RACE reads with MiXCR. The sample lists hundreds of thousands of distinct CDR3 sequences; 5.2% were seen once. CDR3 length: 15 amino acids. The V and J ends lost 4 bases and 5 bases, in that order; junction bases with no gene match: 8. Overall study findings and caveats: At about 97% for CD4 and about 91% for CD8, most primary-vaccination clones showed up again after the booster. Of the clonotypes, a small share occurred in both CD4 and CD8 compartments.

The specimen comprised CD4+ T cells sorted from PBMCs, sampled on the day of the yellow fever booster vaccination. This rearrangement joins TRBV12-3 or TRBV12-4 to TRBJ1-1; 9 nucleotides line up with TRBD1. This clonotype was sampled from a man aged 18 to 29 who received the YFV17D yellow fever vaccine. For the CDR3, the DNA is TGTGCCAGCAGTTCCGGGACAGGGAGGCGGACTGAAGCTTTCTTT. It yields the protein CASSSGTGRRTEAFF.